This entry lists 24 T cell receptor beta chains sequenced from one sample in a study of breast tumors, draining lymph nodes, adjacent tissues. MiXCR, run by TCRdb on the multiplex PCR reads, gives a single entry per CDR3 protein. The repertoire includes about 300,000 distinct CDR3 sequences, 30% to 35% of them detected once, and under 1.2% sits in the top ten. Breast cancer patients provided tissue from their axillary draining lymph nodes. Sequencing was done on a sample of axillary lymph node tissue. Receptor source: a female donor with breast cancer. Some clones in this sample may be carry-over from other donors' samples.

As to this clonotype: One base away lies a much larger clone, so this may be a sequencing read error. This chain uses TRBV7-8 with TRBJ2-2; the match to TRBD2 covers 16 bases. Germline loops: CDR1 SGHVS, CDR2 FQNEAQ. The CDR3 consists of 18 residues. CDR3 bases: TGTGCCAGCAGCCCCGGGACTAGCGGGAGGGCGAACACCGGGGAGCCGTTTTTT. Its translation: CASSPGTSGRANTGEPFF.

This clonotype was seen repeatedly, ten times or more. The V and J genes are TRBV5-1 and TRBJ2-7; either TRBD1 or TRBD2 may fit D (5 bases each). Germline loops: CDR1 SGHRS, CDR2 YFSETQ. This CDR3 region has 15 residues. V shed 0 bases and J shed 2 bases, with 12 bases lying between them. The CDR3 region has the DNA TGCGCCAGCAGCTTGGAAGGGACCGGAGCCTACGAGCAGTACTTC. Its protein is CASSLEGTGAYEQYF.

Many counts were recorded for this clonotype. The V call is TRBV2, the J call TRBJ2-3, with 12 nucleotides matching TRBD2. V lost 6 bases to trimming and J lost 5 bases; unmatched junction nucleotides: 0. The length of the CDR3 is 13 residues. The germline CDR1 and CDR2 sequences are SNHLY and FYNNEI. The CDR3 reads CASRTSGRDTQYF. The CDR3 DNA reads TGTGCCAGCAGGACTAGCGGGAGAGATACGCAGTATTTT.

This clonotype has a handful of counts. The CDR3 region has the DNA TGTGCCAGCAGTGGCGCGCCGGCCTACGAGCAGTACTTC. Protein product: CASSGAPAYEQYF. The V and J genes are TRBV28 and TRBJ2-7; no firm D call. In germline, CDR1 is MDHEN, CDR2 SYDVKM. The length of the CDR3 is 13 residues. V gave up 5 bases and J gave up 2 bases, with 10 bases separating them. The complete variable domain, with remaining parts taken from reference TRBV28 and TRBJ2-7, reads DVKVTQSSRYLVKRTGEKVFLECVQDMDHENMFWYRQDPGLGLRLIYFSYDVKMKEKGDIPEGYSVSREKKERFSLILESASTNQTSMYLCASSGAPAYEQYFGPGTRLTVT.

This clonotype was observed a handful of times. The chain couples TRBV28 to TRBJ2-3, with D unclear. V lost 8 bases to trimming and J lost 2 bases, with 23 bases between them. This CDR3 has 17 amino acids. Germline CDR1 and CDR2: MDHEN and SYDVKM. The CDR3 reads CASVGKLAEYHTDTQYF. In DNA, the CDR3 is TGTGCCAGCGTGGGAAAACTCGCCGAATATCACACAGATACGCAGTATTTT.

This clonotype came up many times. The chain is built from TRBV20-1 and TRBJ2-7; D tentatively fits TRBD1 or TRBD2 (6 bases each). This CDR3 is 14 amino acids long. Germline V CDR1 and CDR2: DFQATT, SNEGSKA (reference sequence). V was shortened by 0 bases and J by 4 bases, with 13 bases between the two germline ends. For the CDR3, the DNA is TGCAGTGCTAGAGACGGGGGACACTTGTACGAGCAGTACTTC. It yields the protein CSARDGGHLYEQYF.

Details on this clonotype: Being one base from a much bigger clone, this may be a read error. The CDR3 reads CASSVAAGQGFNEQHF. The CDR3 DNA is TGTGCCAGCAGTGTAGCCGCGGGACAGGGATTTAACGAGCAGCACTTC. The chain employs TRBV6-1 and TRBJ2-7; 9 bases line up with TRBD1. Germline CDR1 reads MNHNS; CDR2 reads SASEGT. The length of the CDR3 is 16 residues.

A note on this clonotype: The junction differs from germline at one of its ends, possibly a read error. The genes are TRBV29-1 and TRBJ1-4; D is perhaps TRBD1 (5 bases). The V gene's germline CDR1 is SQVTM and CDR2 ANQGSEA. The length of the CDR3 is 17 residues. CDR3 in amino acids: CSFRDGVNFTTSEKLFF. CDR3 bases: TGCAGCTTCCGGGACGGGGTAAACTTTACAACTAGTGAAAAACTGTTTTTT.

This clonotype was picked up many times. V gene TRBV7-2 combines with J gene TRBJ2-7; D remains ambiguous. The germline V and J ends were trimmed by 3 bases and 6 bases, with 9 bases remaining between them. The CDR3 extends over 12 amino acids. Looked up from germline, CDR1 is SGHTA and CDR2 is FQGNSA. The CDR3, as DNA: TGTGCCAGCAGCTTTCCCCCGGGCGAGCAGTACTTC. As protein: CASSFPPGEQYF.

In this sample, this clonotype turned up many times. This sequence joins TRBV10-3 and TRBJ2-1; 14 nucleotides align to TRBD2. The germline V gene has CDR1 ENHRY and CDR2 SYGVKD. V shed 0 bases, J shed 4 bases, and the junction held 2 bases outside the gene matches. This CDR3 is built from 17 residues. The CDR3 here is CAISESRTSGRYNEQFF. The DNA of the CDR3 is TGTGCCATCAGTGAGTCGAGGACTAGCGGGAGGTACAATGAGCAGTTCTTC.

Ten or more counts support this clonotype. This sequence joins TRBV7-3 and TRBJ2-1; 10 bases are shared with TRBD2. V was pared by 2 bases and J by 8 bases, with 21 bases of the junction left unmatched. Germline V lookup: CDR1 SGHTA, CDR2 FQGTGA. This CDR3 contains 20 residues. DNA for the CDR3: TGTGCCAGCAGCTTAGGCGGTGGCGCGCGGCTAGCGGGAGAAGATGATGAGCAGTTCTTC. As protein: CASSLGGGARLAGEDDEQFF. Full variable domain (outside the CDR3, taken from reference TRBV7-3 and TRBJ2-1): GAGVSQTPSNKVTEKGKYVELRCDPISGHTALYWYRQSLGQGPEFLIYFQGTGAADDSGLPNDRFFAVRPEGSVSTLKIQRTERGDSAVYLCASSLGGGARLAGEDDEQFFGPGTRLTVL.

This clonotype was found many times. A much larger clone sits a single nucleotide away, making a read error possible. Given the absence of the conserved phenylalanine or tryptophan at the CDR3 end, a read error is likely. No DNA is shown, since the ends of the CDR3 on it are uncertain; the CDR3 is the one TCRdb lists. This chain joins TRBV9 and TRBJ2-1; whether TRBD1, the table's D call, matches the DNA was not checked. Germline V CDR1 and CDR2: SGDLS, YYNGEE. Counting both end residues, the CDR3 totals 13 amino acids. Here the CDR3 reads CASSPSLGQGHLS.

The table lists this clonotype with many counts. V usage is TRBV6-6 and J usage is TRBJ1-6; 8 bases match TRBD1. The germline V gene encodes CDR1 MNHNY and CDR2 SVGAGI (reference sequence). The CDR3 length is 15 residues. V dropped 3 bases and J dropped 7; count of bases not matched to a gene: 5. This chain's CDR3 is CASSYYDRGNSPLHF. CDR3 sequence (DNA): TGTGCCAGCAGTTATTACGACAGGGGAAATTCACCCCTCCACTTT.

This clonotype appeared many times. This chain connects TRBV5-5 to TRBJ1-4; D remains unclear. The CDR3 is 15 amino acids. The V end was cut by 4 bases, the J end by 6 bases, with 16 bases between. Germline V gives CDR1 SGHKS, CDR2 YYEKEE (reference sequence). For the CDR3, the DNA is TGTGCCAGCAGCCCTGCAATGACCGGACATGAAAAACTGTTTTTT. It codes for CASSPAMTGHEKLFF. The complete variable domain, with remaining parts taken from reference TRBV5-5 and TRBJ1-4, reads DAGVTQSPTHLIKTRGQQVTLRCSPISGHKSVSWYQQVLGQGPQFIFQYYEKEERGRGNFPDRFSARQFPNYSSELNVNALLLGDSALYLCASSPAMTGHEKLFFGSGTQLSVL.

This clonotype was observed at least ten times. V is TRBV6-5 and J is TRBJ1-2; possible D gene TRBD1, 5 bases. Germline lookup yields CDR1 MNHEY and CDR2 SVGAGI. CDR3 length equals 12 residues. Trimming pared 4 bases from V and 2 bases from J, leaving 5 bases between. CDR3 in DNA: TGTGCCAGCAGTTGGACAAACTATGGCTACACCTTC. Translating gives CASSWTNYGYTF.

This clonotype was seen repeatedly, ten times or more. The chain employs TRBV5-4 and TRBJ2-7; D unresolved. The CDR3 runs 12 residues. Germline V gene lookup returns CDR1 SGHNT and CDR2 YYREEE (reference sequence). With 0 bases removed from V and 3 bases from J, the gap between germline ends came to 4 bases. The CDR3 here is CASSLEHYEQYF. The CDR3 coding sequence is TGTGCCAGCAGCTTGGAGCACTACGAGCAGTACTTC.

The chain is built from TRBV30 and TRBJ1-4; 7 bases fit TRBD1. Germline CDR1 GTSNPN, CDR2 SVGIG (reference sequence). CDR3 length: 15 residues. V shed 1 base and J 8 bases; nucleotides not matched to a gene: 10. The CDR3 is CAWSARGDVLEKLFF. The CDR3 region has the DNA TGTGCCTGGAGTGCCAGGGGGGATGTCCTAGAAAAACTGTTTTTT.

A remark on this clonotype: This CDR3 fails to terminate in the conserved phenylalanine or tryptophan, so it likely reflects a read error. It is unclear where the CDR3 begins or ends on the DNA, so no DNA is shown, and the CDR3 is as TCRdb lists it. The chain combines TRBV24-1 with TRBJ2-3. The V gene's germline CDR1 is KGHDR and CDR2 SFDVKD. The CDR3 contains 11 residues when both ends are counted. This CDR3 is CATSVTDTQYL.

This clonotype came up many times. One base away lies a much larger clone, so this may be a sequencing read error. V is TRBV15 and J is TRBJ2-5; 9 positions match TRBD2. The CDR3 has 15 residues. Germline V lookup: CDR1 LNHNV, CDR2 YYDKDF (reference sequence). This chain's CDR3 is CAASPRLAGQETQYF. The CDR3 nucleotides are TGTGCCGCCAGCCCCCGCCTAGCGGGGCAAGAGACCCAGTACTTC.

Many counts were recorded for this clonotype. The rearrangement joins TRBV7-3 to TRBJ2-2, with D tentatively TRBD1 or TRBD2 (5 bases each). In germline, CDR1 is SGHTA, CDR2 FQGTGA. V was pared by 1 base and J by 0 bases, with 15 bases between. The CDR3 covers 18 residues. This CDR3 is CASSLISGQLANTGELFF. Here the CDR3 DNA reads TGTGCCAGCAGCTTAATATCCGGACAACTAGCGAACACCGGGGAGCTGTTTTTT.

This clonotype was detected a few times. No conserved phenylalanine or tryptophan is present at the end of the CDR3, so a read error is the likely explanation. The rearrangement uses TRBV14 and TRBJ2-1; D gene uncertain. The CDR3 runs to 13 residues. Germline lookup yields CDR1 SGHDN and CDR2 FVKESK. V gave up 0 bases and J gave up 8 bases, with 8 bases separating them. The CDR3 loop reads CASSQDRFYEQFS. CDR3 nucleotide sequence: TGTGCCAGCAGCCAAGATCGGTTTTATGAGCAGTTCTCC.

A note on this clonotype: This may come from a read error, since a much larger clone is one base off. The chain carries TRBV10-3 and TRBJ2-5, with D tentatively TRBD1 (5 bases). CDR1 and CDR2 from the germline V gene are ENHRY and SYGVKD. This CDR3 has 16 amino acids. In DNA, the CDR3 is TGTGCCAGCAGTTATACGATGGGGCCTGGTCAAGAGACCCGGTACTTC. It translates to CASSYTMGPGQETRYF.

The V call is TRBV12-3 or TRBV12-4, the J call TRBJ1-6; 9 bases align to TRBD1. Unmatched junction bases numbered 6, after V lost 2 bases and J lost 10 bases. This CDR3 spans 15 amino acids. The CDR3 protein is CASSLWGQGLSPLHF. DNA of the CDR3: TGTGCCAGCAGTTTATGGGGACAGGGATTATCACCCCTCCACTTT.

Comment on this clonotype: One base away lies a much larger clone, so this may be a sequencing read error. V and J are TRBV19 and TRBJ2-3; no firm D call. The V end was cut by 4 bases, the J end by 0 bases, with 11 bases between. The CDR3 consists of 15 residues. Germline values: CDR1 LNHDA, CDR2 SQIVND (reference sequence). CDR3 loop: CASSTLTTSTDTQYF. The CDR3 DNA follows: TGTGCCAGTAGTACACTAACGACTAGCACAGATACGCAGTATTTT.